Listed below are T cell receptor beta chains from one sample, sequenced in a study of cytomegalovirus exposure and HLA in healthy donors. TCRdb's table, derived via immunoSEQ multiplex PCR, lists solely in-frame clones and lacks some. The sample has fewer than 200,000 clones; 60% to 80% are singletons. The sample was PBMCs. The receptors here all came from a young man in good health and CMV-seropositive. CDR3s include the opening cysteine and the closing phenylalanine or tryptophan. D genes are given only for firm matches. Some rows mark clone size as missing; the rest say once, few, many or name a class of expanded clone.

len,d_gene,v_gene,j_gene,abundance,CDR3nt,CDR3aa
16,NA,TRBV11-3,TRBJ2-3,once,TGTGCCAGCAGCCCAGGGGGGATAACTAGCACAGATACGCAGTATTTT,CASSPGGITSTDTQYF
14,TRBD1,TRBV27,TRBJ1-6,NA,TGTGCCAGCAGTTTTCAAGACAGGGGTTCACCCCTCCACTTT,CASSFQDRGSPLHF
14,TRBD2,TRBV7-8,TRBJ2-7,few,TGTGCCAGCACCTCTAGCGGGGGTACCTACGAGCAGTACTTC,CASTSSGGTYEQYF
15,NA,TRBV9,TRBJ2-2,NA,TGTGCCAGCAGCCAAGGTGAGGGTGACACCGGGGAGCTGTTTTTT,CASSQGEGDTGELFF
14,TRBD1,TRBV5-1,TRBJ2-5,NA,TGCGCCAGCAGCTCCGGACAGGTCCAAGAGACCCAGTACTTC,CASSSGQVQETQYF
17,TRBD1,TRBV9,TRBJ1-6,NA,TGTGCCAGCAGCGCCTTACTGGGACAGACTTATAATTCACCCCTCCACTTT,CASSALLGQTYNSPLHF
13,NA,TRBV27,TRBJ1-2,NA,TGTGCCAGCAGTCCAGGATCCCTCTTTGGCTACACCTTC,CASSPGSLFGYTF
15,TRBD2,TRBV13,TRBJ2-5,NA,TGTGCCAGCAGCTTACGGGGGGGATACCAAGAGACCCAGTACTTC,CASSLRGGYQETQYF
13,NA,TRBV28,TRBJ2-7,few,TGTGCCAGCACCCTACCATCCTCCTACGAGCAGTACTTC,CASTLPSSYEQYF
14,NA,TRBV5-6,TRBJ1-3,NA,TGTGCCAGCAGCCTCGGGACATCTGGAAACACCATATATTTT,CASSLGTSGNTIYF
14,NA,TRBV19,TRBJ1-1,NA,TGTGCCAGTAGTATTCCAGGGCTGGACACTGAAGCTTTCTTT,CASSIPGLDTEAFF
16,TRBD2,TRBV9,TRBJ2-5,NA,TGTGCCAGCAGCGTAGTAGCGGGGGGTCTACAAGAGACCCAGTACTTC,CASSVVAGGLQETQYF
15,TRBD1,TRBV19,TRBJ2-2,NA,TGTGCCAGTAGAGGCGGGACAGGGGATTCCGGGGAGCTGTTTTTT,CASRGGTGDSGELFF
14,NA,TRBV5-1,TRBJ1-3,NA,TGCGCCAGCAGCATAGGACTCCCTGGAAACACCATATATTTT,CASSIGLPGNTIYF
16,TRBD1,TRBV7-9,TRBJ1-1,few,TGTGCCAGCAGCCCTCATCTACAGGGGATGAACACTGAAGCTTTCTTT,CASSPHLQGMNTEAFF
13,NA,TRBV29-1,TRBJ1-4,NA,TGCAGCGTTGTCCGGGGGACGGGGGAAAAACTGTTTTTT,CSVVRGTGEKLFF
13,NA,TRBV11-1,TRBJ2-7,NA,TGTGCCAGCAGCTTAAGGGGCTCCTACGAGCAGTACTTC,CASSLRGSYEQYF
15,TRBD1,TRBV28,TRBJ1-1,NA,TGTGCCAGCAGTCCACGGACAGGGAGATACACTGAAGCTTTCTTT,CASSPRTGRYTEAFF
14,NA,TRBV9,TRBJ1-3,NA,TGTGCCAGCAGCGTAGAAGGGGATGGAAACACCATATATTTT,CASSVEGDGNTIYF
15,NA,TRBV6-6,TRBJ2-7,NA,TGTGCCAGCAGTTACTCACCTCAGAACTCCTACGAGCAGTACTTC,CASSYSPQNSYEQYF
12,NA,TRBV29-1,TRBJ2-7,NA,TGCAGCGTCACTATCCTAGCGAAGGAGCAGTACTTC,CSVTILAKEQYF
15,NA,TRBV7-9,TRBJ1-4,few,TGTGCCAGCAGCTTATCGGGAGGGCGAGGGGAAAAACTGTTTTTT,CASSLSGGRGEKLFF
14,TRBD1,TRBV6-5,TRBJ2-7,NA,TGTGCCAGCAGTTACGGGGACAGGGCCCTCGAGCAGTACTTC,CASSYGDRALEQYF
18,TRBD2,TRBV10-3,TRBJ2-3,NA,TGTGCCATCAGTGAAGGACTAGCGGGGGGGGACCGCACAGATACGCAGTATTTT,CAISEGLAGGDRTDTQYF
12,NA,TRBV30,TRBJ2-1,once,TGTGCCTGGAGTACGACAGTGCATGAGCAGTTCTTC,CAWSTTVHEQFF
13,TRBD1,TRBV30,TRBJ1-3,NA,TGTGCCTGCGGACAGGGACCTGGAAACACCATATATTTT,CACGQGPGNTIYF
14,NA,TRBV4-1,TRBJ2-7,once,TGCGCCAGCAGCCAAGTGGTAGGGGTGGGGGAGCAGTACTTC,CASSQVVGVGEQYF
14,NA,TRBV7-2,TRBJ2-1,once,TGTGCCAGCAGCTTAATAGCGGCTTACAATGAGCAGTTCTTC,CASSLIAAYNEQFF
15,TRBD2,TRBV28,TRBJ2-2,few,TGTGCCAGCCTTGGGGGGGATGCGAACACCGGGGAGCTGTTTTTT,CASLGGDANTGELFF
17,NA,TRBV10-3,TRBJ2-2,NA,TGTGCCATCAGTGAGTCGTTGAACAGGGCGAACACCGGGGAGCTGTTTTTT,CAISESLNRANTGELFF
16,NA,TRBV6-1,TRBJ1-1,NA,TGTGCCAGCAGTGAACAGTGGGGCAGTGCGAGCACTGAAGCTTTCTTT,CASSEQWGSASTEAFF
18,NA,TRBV7-9,TRBJ2-3,NA,TGTGCCAGCAGCTCAACTTACCTCCCGGAGGGTCCCACAGATACGCAGTATTTT,CASSSTYLPEGPTDTQYF
15,TRBD1,TRBV29-1,TRBJ2-7,NA,TGCAGCGTTGAATGGTTGGACAGGGGGGATTACGAGCAGTACTTC,CSVEWLDRGDYEQYF
14,NA,TRBV5-1,TRBJ1-1,NA,TGCGCCAGCAGCTTGGGGACAGACGACACTGAAGCTTTCTTT,CASSLGTDDTEAFF
16,TRBD2,TRBV5-6,TRBJ2-3,NA,TGTGCCAGCAGCTTGCTGGCGGGGGGGAGCACAGATACGCAGTATTTT,CASSLLAGGSTDTQYF
16,NA,TRBV4-1,TRBJ2-1,NA,TGCGCCAGCAGCCAAGATGGAGGGCCCAATTTCAATGAGCAGTTCTTC,CASSQDGGPNFNEQFF
15,NA,TRBV5-4,TRBJ1-5,NA,TGTGCCAGCAGCTTGGATCCAGTTAGCAATCAGCCCCAGCATTTT,CASSLDPVSNQPQHF
15,NA,TRBV4-1,TRBJ1-6,NA,TGCGCTAGCAGCCAAGATGAACAGATTGGTTCACCCCTCCACTTT,CASSQDEQIGSPLHF
15,TRBD1,TRBV6-5,TRBJ1-3,NA,TGTGCCAGCAGCCCCGACAGGGTCACTGGAAACACCATATATTTT,CASSPDRVTGNTIYF
18,TRBD1,TRBV13,TRBJ2-3,NA,TGTGCCAGCAGCTTCGGGACAGGGGGACTAGAGTATGTAGATACGCAGTATTTT,CASSFGTGGLEYVDTQYF
16,TRBD1,TRBV7-2,TRBJ2-1,once,TGTGCCAGCAGCTTAGTTGGGACAGGGGGCTACAATGAGCAGTTCTTC,CASSLVGTGGYNEQFF
13,TRBD1,TRBV6-5,TRBJ2-1,NA,TGTGCCAGCAGTTACTCCCGGGACAGGGGGTGGTTCTTC,CASSYSRDRGWFF
15,NA,TRBV11-2,TRBJ1-3,NA,TGTGCCAGCAGCTCCTACAGGGATGCAGGAAACACCATATATTTT,CASSSYRDAGNTIYF
13,NA,TRBV6-6,TRBJ2-3,NA,TGTGCCAGCAGTTACCCCCTCTCAGATACGCAGTATTTT,CASSYPLSDTQYF
8,NA,TRBV6-1,TRBJ2-1,NA,TGTGCCCTCTCTGAGCAGTTCTTC,CALSEQFF
15,NA,TRBV12-5,TRBJ1-5,NA,TGTGCTAGTGGTTTGGTACGGGGGGAGGATCAGCCCCAGCATTTT,CASGLVRGEDQPQHF
10,NA,TRBV28,TRBJ1-2,NA,TGTGCCACCGGGATATCGGGCTACACCTTC,CATGISGYTF
13,TRBD1,TRBV5-1,TRBJ2-7,NA,TGCGCCAGCAGCTCGGGACAGGGCTACGAGCAGTACTTC,CASSSGQGYEQYF
16,NA,TRBV12-5,TRBJ2-7,NA,TGTGCTAGTGGTCCCGACGGAGTTTTAACTGGATCCGAGCAGTACTTC,CASGPDGVLTGSEQYF
14,TRBD1,TRBV28,TRBJ1-2,NA,TGTGCCAGCAGACGTAGGACAGGGACCTATGGCTACACCTTC,CASRRRTGTYGYTF
14,TRBD1,TRBV28,TRBJ1-2,NA,TGTGCCAGCAGTGCAACTGGGACAGGCTATGGCTACACCTTC,CASSATGTGYGYTF
13,TRBD1,TRBV27,TRBJ1-2,NA,TGTGCCAGCAGTTTTGCAGGGGGTCACGGCTACACCTTC,CASSFAGGHGYTF
14,TRBD2,TRBV5-1,TRBJ2-7,few,TGCGCCAGCAGCTTCTCGCGGGGGAACGACGAGCAGTACTTC,CASSFSRGNDEQYF
16,NA,TRBV6-1,TRBJ1-5,NA,TGTGCCAGCAGTGGGGGGCCGGCGGCCTACAATCAGCCCCAGCATTTT,CASSGGPAAYNQPQHF